This T cell receptor (beta chain) emerged from a study of OX40 agonist ivuxolimab in advanced cancers. About the study as a whole: Ivuxolimab was an agonistic, fully human IgG2 monoclonal antibody directed against OX40 (CD134), a costimulatory receptor. Intravenous ivuxolimab was administered to patients every 2 weeks at six dose levels: 0.01, 0.1, 0.3, 1.5, 3 and 10 mg/kg. The dose-escalation cohort was around 83% male with a mean age of approximately 60 years, ranging from roughly 23 to 90. Partial responses were achieved by three dose-escalation patients, of whom one had hepatocellular carcinoma and two had cutaneous melanoma. Patients were allowed to have had prior anti-PD-1, anti-PD-L1 or anti-CTLA-4 therapy, and around two fifths of the dose-escalation patients had been treated with checkpoint inhibitors. The paper reports the monotherapy dose-escalation portion (N of about 47 patients) of the phase I ivuxolimab trial. Of the approximately 50 dose-escalation patients, hepatocellular carcinoma was present in about 20, melanoma in approximately 15, renal cell carcinoma in 9 and head and neck cancer in 9. The purpose of peripheral TCRbeta sequencing was to test whether ivuxolimab changed TCR sequence diversity and led to clonal T-cell expansion. What the authors observed across the whole study: After ivuxolimab, expanded clones were on average more numerous among CD8+ T cells than among CD4+ T cells. In partial responders in the 0.1-3.0 mg/kg groups, normalized peripheral clonal expansion was found to be among the lowest, especially among CD8+ T cells. Antigen specificity was not determined for the clonally expanded peripheral T cells. At doses of 0.1 to 3.0 mg/kg, clonal expansion of both CD4+ and CD8+ T cells in blood was seen between baseline and week 6. Low levels of normalized T-cell clonal expansion were also seen in some patients who did not respond.

Genomic DNA was isolated from the sorted cells so that the TCRbeta CDR3 region could be sequenced. TCRbeta CDR3 regions were sequenced using the immunoSEQ Assay. This is the immuneACCESS table as TCRdb keeps it, with only in-frame sequences that have V and J called. A part of the clones is gone; compared with another copy, unresolved V genes explain less than half, and the rest is unexplained. The sample records about 68,000 clones, 83% of which are singletons. Together, the top ten hold roughly 1.4% of the sample. Comment on this clone: The antigen it binds to is not known. No per-base quality is available; no much larger clone lies one base away.

The trial excluded patients who had a history of autoimmune disease or who were on systemic immunosuppression. Peripheral blood for TCR sequencing was collected from all dose cohorts at baseline, on cycle 4 day 1, and on cycle 7 day 1. Samples were obtained from an open-label, multicenter, first-in-human phase I dose-escalation trial of ivuxolimab. Adults with locally advanced or metastatic melanoma, renal cell, hepatocellular, or head and neck squamous cell carcinoma were enrolled in the trial. Before TCR sequencing, CD4+ T cells and CD8+ T cells were sorted from peripheral blood as separate populations. Material: CD4+ or CD8+ T cells sorted from blood, obtained in a trial of the OX40 agonist ivuxolimab. This receptor was identified in an adult with an advanced solid tumor such as melanoma, head and neck, liver or kidney cancer.

The sequenced DNA: TGTGCCTGGAGTCGGGGTAGCGGGGGCTCTGGGGCCAACGTCCTGACTTTC. This translates into CAWSRGSGGSGANVLTF. The sequence joins TRBV30 to TRBJ2-6; TRBD2 matches 9 bases in the middle. According to the germline V gene (reference sequence), CDR1 reads GTSNPN and CDR2 reads SVGIG. V is trimmed back by 2 bases and J by 0 bases, and the junction contains 5 bases that no gene match accounts for. From cysteine to phenylalanine, the CDR3 is 17 amino acids long. The kept DNA is CDR3 alone, 51 bases in frame from the first base. Joined to the reference TRBV30 and TRBJ2-6 proteins, this CDR3 gives the full variable domain: SQTIHQWPATLVQPVGSPLSLECTVEGTSNPNLYWYRQAAGRGLQLLFYSVGIGQISSEVPQNLSASRPQDRQFILSSKKLLLSDSGFYLCAWSRGSGGSGANVLTFGAGSRLTVL.